This TCR beta chain was recorded in a study of T cell changes during pregnancy in multiple sclerosis. The table came from immunoSEQ multiplex PCR; TCRdb's copy has only in-frame clones and leaves some out. The repertoire has fewer than 70,000 clones, 87% of them found once; the top ten carry over 4%. In germline, CDR1 is SGHRS, CDR2 YFSETQ. Trimming cost V 5 bases and J 3 bases; bases outside gene matches: 17. This CDR3 contains 20 residues. This sequence joins TRBV5-1 and TRBJ2-3, with TRBD2 matching over 14 bases. The sequencing input was peripheral blood from another person, used as feeder cells. The TCR sequence derives from a human donor whose cells served as feeder cells for cultures in a pregnancy study. CDR3 DNA sequence: TGCGCCAGCAGTTACGAAATAGGGACTAGCGGGAGCCGGGGAACAGATACGCAGTATTTT. The encoded protein is CASSYEIGTSGSRGTDTQYF.